Below are 6 T cell receptor beta chains sequenced from a single sample in a study of blood T cell repertoires in COVID-19. Assay: immunoSEQ multiplex PCR; the TCRdb copy retains only in-frame clones and omits some. The table includes about 400,000 clones, roughly 90% detected once. The sequencing input was peripheral blood. These TCRs come from a man between 40 and 49 years old with acute or convalescent COVID-19.

This chain's CDR3 is CASSPDRRSSGANVLTF. The DNA of the CDR3 is TGTGCCAGCAGTCCGGACAGGAGGAGCTCTGGGGCCAACGTCCTGACTTTC. The J gene is TRBJ2-6, the V gene TRBV27, with 7 positions matching TRBD1. The CDR3 extends over 17 amino acids. Trimming at V came to 5 bases and at J to 0 bases, leaving 7 bases not matched to a gene. Germline CDR1 reads MNHEY; CDR2 reads SMNVEV (reference sequence). Variable domain in full (rest from reference TRBV27 and TRBJ2-6): EAQVTQNPRYLITVTGKKLTVTCSQNMNHEYMSWYRQDPGLGLRQIYYSMNVEVTDKGDVPEGYKVSRKEKRNFPLILESPSPNQTSLYFCASSPDRRSSGANVLTFGAGSRLTVL.

This chain links TRBV20-1 with TRBJ2-3; D remains ambiguous. There are 14 residues in the CDR3. Germline CDR1 and CDR2: DFQATT and SNEGSKA (reference sequence). V was pared by 3 bases and J by 0 bases, with 10 bases between. This CDR3 reads CSASSGASTDTQYF. As DNA, the CDR3 is TGCAGTGCTAGTTCCGGAGCTAGCACAGATACGCAGTATTTT.

The chain links TRBV19 to TRBJ2-1; 9 nucleotides agree with TRBD1. Germline V gene sequence: CDR1 LNHDA, CDR2 SQIVND (reference sequence). The V gene end was trimmed by 1 base and the J gene end by 8 bases; junction bases not matched to a gene: 6. The CDR3 is 15 amino acids. The chain's CDR3 is CASSIASDRGDEQFF. The CDR3 DNA reads as TGTGCCAGTAGTATAGCATCGGACAGGGGCGATGAGCAGTTCTTC.

With respect to this clone: Other DNA sequences in this specimen translate into the identical CDR3. The J gene is TRBJ1-1, the V gene TRBV30, with unresolved D. V dropped 0 bases and J dropped 2 bases, with 7 bases sitting between them. The CDR3 runs to 13 residues. From germline, CDR1 is GTSNPN and CDR2 SVGIG (reference sequence). The CDR3: CAWSVQVNTEAFF. The CDR3 DNA reads as TGTGCCTGGAGTGTACAAGTAAACACTGAAGCTTTCTTT.

The V and J genes are TRBV19 and TRBJ1-1; D is undetermined. CDR1 LNHDA and CDR2 SQIVND come from the germline V gene (reference sequence). The CDR3 has 14 amino acids. V lost 8 bases and J lost 1, with 14 bases in between. The CDR3 nucleotides are TGTGCCAGTGGATCCCGACGGGGGAACACTGAAGCTTTCTTT. Its protein is CASGSRRGNTEAFF.

V gene TRBV6-1 combines with J gene TRBJ2-7; no reliable D call. The CDR3 is made up of 13 amino acids. V was pared by 3 bases and J by 2 bases, with 8 bases between. CDR1 is MNHNS, CDR2 SASEGT, per germline. CDR3 amino acids: CASSEAATYEQYF. In DNA form, the CDR3 reads TGTGCCAGCAGTGAGGCAGCGACCTACGAGCAGTACTTC.